The 3 T cell receptor beta chains reported below all come from one sample, sequenced in a study of blood T cell repertoires in COVID-19. TCRdb's copy holds only in-frame clones and misses some; the assay was immunoSEQ multiplex PCR. Seen here are 72,000 or so clones, less than 85% observed once, and the top ten hold roughly 15%. Sequences were obtained from peripheral blood. These receptors all come from an elderly man with active COVID-19.

The chain links TRBV6-2 or TRBV6-3 to TRBJ2-3; 7 bases match TRBD2. Germline lookup yields CDR1 MNHEY and CDR2 SVGEGT. V shed 2 bases, J shed 3 bases, and the junction held 5 bases outside the gene matches. This CDR3 comprises 15 residues. The CDR3 sequence: CASSYVGGSTDTQYF. CDR3 nucleotide sequence: TGTGCCAGCAGTTACGTTGGCGGGAGTACAGATACGCAGTATTTT.

The chain's CDR3 is CAWMGGFGYTF. The CDR3 coding sequence is TGTGCCTGGATGGGGGGATTCGGCTACACCTTC. The chain recombines TRBV30 with TRBJ1-2; D is perhaps TRBD1 (5 bases). Trimming took off 4 bases at V and 8 bases at J, with 11 bases between the two ends. This CDR3 comprises 11 residues. CDR1 is GTSNPN and CDR2 is SVGIG in the germline V gene (reference sequence).

The chain is built from TRBV6-5 and TRBJ2-1; 8 bases agree with TRBD2. The trim removed 7 bases at V and 4 bases at J, leaving 9 bases unmatched. The germline CDR1 and CDR2 sequences are MNHEY and SVGAGI. The CDR3 extends over 15 amino acids. The CDR3 region has the DNA TGTGCCAGCACCCCAAGCGGGGGCGGGTACAATGAGCAGTTCTTC. It encodes CASTPSGGGYNEQFF.